The clone carrying this TCR beta chain came up a few times. Its antigen remains unknown. Expressed TCRB transcripts were sequenced, since all the RNA that had been isolated was reverse transcribed. Data came from immunoSEQ multiplex PCR; TCRdb stores just in-frame clones and leaves some out. The sample yields about 99,000 clones, over 25% seen once. This record comes from a study of beta chain features in type 1 diabetes. The authors sorted CD4+ naive, central memory, regulatory and stem cell-like memory cells via CD45RO/CCR7/CD25/CD127/CD95/CD27. The study, taken as a whole, reports: Among patients, naive, central memory and Treg TCRB repertoires appeared more similar than among healthy donors. TCRB CDR3 length was moderately but significantly reduced in all four CD4+ subsets of Type 1 diabetes patients.

V lost 4 bases, J lost 3 bases, and 4 bases stayed unmatched. The CDR3 covers 15 residues. Looked up from germline, CDR1 is SGHAT and CDR2 is FQNNGV. The chain employs TRBV11-2 and TRBJ1-2; TRBD1 aligns across 11 bases. This clonotype was obtained from a young woman with type 1 diabetes. Sequencing used central memory CD4+ T cells from blood. CDR3 sequence: CASSSPGQGDYGYTF. The DNA for the CDR3 is TGTGCCAGCAGCTCCCCGGGACAGGGGGACTATGGCTACACCTTC.